This T cell receptor (beta chain) was identified in a study of shared clonotypes between healthy human individuals. In the study's own analysis: As immunoSEQ supplied junction-only sequences (without quality scores), filtering differed. Profiled with immunoSEQ multiplex PCR; TCRdb holds only in-frame clones, not every one. V and J calls and clone size are given by that table; D and trimming were obtained from the DNA. This sample has a few million clones, with about 94% found just once. Donors were healthy HIV-negative adults without recently reported acute infections or vaccinations. A CD45RA+ naive subset and a CD45RA-negative memory subset were split from CD4+ cells. This receptor was taken from a man aged 18 to 30 in good health. Sample: naive CD4+ T cells sorted from blood. Described subset: CD45RA+ positively selected.

In DNA, the CDR3 is TGTGCCAGCAGCAATTTAGGGGGTGGTGGCTACACCTTC. Protein product: CASSNLGGGGYTF. The chain has TRBV21-1 and TRBJ1-2; the table names TRBD1, a call not compared with the DNA. TRBV21-1 is a pseudogene. The CDR3 runs 13 residues.